The sample holds one count of the clone carrying this TCR beta chain. Its antigen is as yet unknown. The sample is drawn from a study of CD8 T cells in Susac syndrome. General study results and limits: The number of individuals included in the study's TCR sequencing and HLA analysis was acknowledged as relatively small.

Treatment-naive patients with stable or active relapsing-remitting disease served as multiple sclerosis controls. FACS enriched CD8+ TEMRA cells, while bulk CD8+ and CD4+ were negatively isolated. The germline V and J ends were trimmed by 3 bases and 4 bases, with 9 bases remaining between them. CDR1 and CDR2 from the germline V gene are SGHVS and FQNEAQ. CDR3 size: 13 residues. Random hexamers primed reverse transcription of roughly 0.45 to 1 ug RNA. With immunoSEQ multiplex PCR, TCR beta CDR3 was amplified across 54 Vbeta and 13 Jbeta. MiXCR, run by TCRdb on the immunoSEQ multiplex PCR reads, gives a single entry per CDR3 protein. The data contain 150,000 to 200,000 distinct CDR3 sequences, 94% of them singletons.

The chain links TRBV7-8 to TRBJ1-1; the D is unclear. The sequenced sample was CD4+ T cells from PBMCs. The clonotype was recovered from a human donor with multiple sclerosis. As DNA, the CDR3 is TGTGCCAGCAGCTTCGTCGGCCGCACTGAAGCTTTCTTT. This sequence encodes CASSFVGRTEAFF.